One and the same sample provided the 8 T cell receptor beta chains below, sequenced in a study of blood T cell repertoires in COVID-19. Only in-frame clones appear in the TCRdb table, and some are missing; sequencing was by immunoSEQ multiplex PCR. The sample holds about 85,000 clones; roughly 85% are singletons and the top ten take 5% to 6.5%. Sequences were obtained from peripheral blood. The receptor set was obtained from a man aged 60 to 69 with acute or convalescent COVID-19.

The chain is built from TRBV30 and TRBJ2-1; TRBD2 aligns across 13 bases. Germline assignment: CDR1 GTSNPN and CDR2 SVGIG (reference sequence). V trimming: 3 bases; J trimming: 0 bases; junction bases outside the gene matches: 5. The CDR3 has 17 amino acids. CDR3 region: CAWSGLAGDSSYNEQFF. The DNA of the CDR3 is TGTGCCTGGAGCGGACTAGCGGGGGACAGCTCCTACAATGAGCAGTTCTTC.

The chain joins TRBV9 to TRBJ2-7, with a weak D call TRBD1 (6 bases). CDR3 length equals 16 residues. V was cut by 0 bases and J by 0 bases, with 13 bases left in between. Germline CDR1 SGDLS, CDR2 YYNGEE. The CDR3 sequence: CASSVAPDSSSYEQYF. CDR3 DNA sequence: TGTGCCAGCAGCGTAGCTCCGGACAGCAGCTCCTACGAGCAGTACTTC.

The chain links TRBV6-5 to TRBJ2-2; TRBD1 matches 7 bases. Looked up from germline, CDR1 is MNHEY and CDR2 is SVGAGI. J lost 6 bases, V lost 1 base, and 8 bases had no gene match. This CDR3 is built from 16 residues. CDR3 sequence: CASSYWAGGYPGELFF. DNA of the CDR3: TGTGCCAGCAGTTACTGGGCAGGGGGATACCCCGGGGAGCTGTTTTTT.

The chain combines TRBV29-1 with TRBJ1-5; D might be TRBD1 (6 bases). CDR1 SQVTM and CDR2 ANQGSEA come from the germline V gene. The CDR3 runs 15 residues. Trimming left V 5 bases short and J 0 bases short, with 14 bases between. The CDR3 protein is CSVYARDTSNQPQHF. The DNA for the CDR3 is TGCAGCGTTTACGCTCGGGACACTAGCAATCAGCCCCAGCATTTT.

V gene TRBV6-2 or TRBV6-3 combines with J gene TRBJ1-2; 7 bases agree with TRBD1. Germline V lookup: CDR1 MNHEY, CDR2 SVGEGT. There are 17 residues in the CDR3. Losses at the gene ends were 8 bases for V and 3 bases for J; bases not matched to a gene: 18. CDR3 DNA sequence: TGTGCCAGCGGATACTCCGCCCGGGACAGTCCGTACTATGGCTACACCTTC. Residues: CASGYSARDSPYYGYTF.

This chain uses TRBV24-1 with TRBJ1-1; D is ambiguous. V shed 2 bases and J shed 4 bases, with 7 bases lying between them. This CDR3 region has 13 residues. Germline values: CDR1 KGHDR, CDR2 SFDVKD. This CDR3 reads CATSDSSGTEAFF. In nucleotides, the CDR3 is TGTGCCACCAGTGATTCTTCGGGCACTGAAGCTTTCTTT.

This chain uses TRBV30 with TRBJ1-6, with 9 bases identical to TRBD1. The junction had 2 bases not matched to a gene; V was cut back by 1 base and J by 4 bases. The CDR3 is made up of 15 amino acids. Germline V gives CDR1 GTSNPN, CDR2 SVGIG (reference sequence). This chain's CDR3 is CAWSEGQGYNSPLHF. The CDR3, as DNA: TGTGCCTGGAGTGAGGGACAGGGTTATAATTCACCCCTCCACTTT. The full variable domain, with the rest looked up from reference TRBV30 and TRBJ1-6, is SQTIHQWPATLVQPVGSPLSLECTVEGTSNPNLYWYRQAAGRGLQLLFYSVGIGQISSEVPQNLSASRPQDRQFILSSKKLLLSDSGFYLCAWSEGQGYNSPLHFGNGTRLTVT.

The chain joins TRBV9 to TRBJ2-3, with D maybe TRBD2 (7 bases). This CDR3 is built from 16 residues. With 2 bases removed from V and 2 bases from J, the gap between germline ends came to 15 bases. The V gene's germline CDR1 is SGDLS and CDR2 YYNGEE. The CDR3, as DNA: TGTGCCAGCAGCGTTGGGGGCGGGGGATACACAGATACGCAGTATTTT. Protein: CASSVGGGGYTDTQYF.